Below are 20 T cell receptor beta chains sequenced from a single sample in a study of blood T cell repertoires in COVID-19. Sequencing used immunoSEQ multiplex PCR; TCRdb keeps in-frame clones, though not all of them. The sample has 350,000 to 450,000 clones; around 85% are singletons. Sequenced sample: peripheral blood. The receptor set was obtained from a woman aged 18-29 years with acute or convalescent COVID-19.

For the CDR3, the DNA is TGTGCCAGCAGGTTGACAGGGGCGTCCACCGGGGAGCTGTTTTTT. Amino acid sequence: CASRLTGASTGELFF. This chain uses TRBV6-5 with TRBJ2-2; 8 nucleotides align to TRBD1. The length of the CDR3 is 15 residues. Germline V gene data show CDR1 as MNHEY and CDR2 as SVGAGI. V lost 6 bases and J lost 4; bases outside the gene matches: 7.

This clone came up once. The chain recombines TRBV9 with TRBJ1-1; 7 bases match TRBD1. The CDR3 extends over 16 amino acids. Germline CDR1 SGDLS, CDR2 YYNGEE. V was clipped by 3 bases and J by 1 base; unmatched bases: 9. The CDR3 protein is CASSATTGRGNTEAFF. Here the CDR3 DNA reads TGTGCCAGCAGCGCAACGACAGGGCGGGGGAACACTGAAGCTTTCTTT. The full variable domain, rest sourced from reference TRBV9 and TRBJ1-1, is DSGVTQTPKHLITATGQRVTLRCSPRSGDLSVYWYQQSLDQGLQFLIQYYNGEERAKGNILERFSAQQFPDLHSELNLSSLELGDSALYFCASSATTGRGNTEAFFGQGTRLTVV.

The rearrangement links TRBV5-4 to TRBJ2-7, with 7 positions matching TRBD2. Germline trimming cut 2 bases from V and 3 bases from J; bases unmatched to any gene: 2. CDR3 length: 13 amino acids. The V gene's germline CDR1 is SGHNT and CDR2 YYREEE (reference sequence). The CDR3 here is CASSLTSDYEQYF. Here the CDR3 DNA reads TGTGCCAGCAGCTTAACTAGCGACTACGAGCAGTACTTC.

The V and J genes are TRBV12-3 or TRBV12-4 and TRBJ1-1, with TRBD1 identical over 7 bases. The V segment lost 4 bases and the J segment 6 bases; nucleotides outside the gene matches: 2. CDR3 length: 12 amino acids. The CDR3 region has the DNA TGTGCCAGCAGTTCCGGACAGGCTGAAGCTTTCTTT. It specifies CASSSGQAEAFF.

The CDR3 DNA sequence: TGTGCCAGCAGCTTGGCGGGGGGGCCCGTTAATGAGCAGTTCTTC. Protein: CASSLAGGPVNEQFF. This chain joins TRBV5-6 and TRBJ2-1; TRBD2 agrees at 8 bases. Germline trimming cut 0 bases from V and 7 bases from J; bases unmatched to any gene: 6. From germline, CDR1 is SGHDT and CDR2 YYEEEE. This CDR3 has 15 amino acids.

V usage is TRBV27 and J usage is TRBJ2-7, with D possibly being TRBD1 (6 bases). V dropped 4 bases and J dropped 0 bases, with 10 bases sitting between them. This CDR3 region has 14 residues. Germline V lookup: CDR1 MNHEY, CDR2 SMNVEV (reference sequence). Written as DNA, the CDR3 is TGTGCCAGCAGTTCTAGGGGGAGCTCCTACGAGCAGTACTTC. It translates to CASSSRGSSYEQYF.

The V gene is TRBV18, the J gene TRBJ2-1; D gene ambiguous. The germline V gene has CDR1 KGHSH and CDR2 LQKENI. The CDR3 covers 11 residues. V was pared by 6 bases and J by 10 bases, with 10 bases between. The DNA of the CDR3 is TGTGCCAGCTCCCAAGACTGGGAGCAGTTCTTC. It is translated as CASSQDWEQFF.

The chain is built from TRBV29-1 and TRBJ1-2; 9 bases fit TRBD1. CDR3 length: 13 residues. V lost 6 bases, J lost 4 bases, and 6 bases stayed unmatched. Germline loops: CDR1 SQVTM, CDR2 ANQGSEA. The CDR3 nucleotides read TGCAGCGTGCGCACAGGGGGCACCTATGGCTACACCTTC. Protein sequence: CSVRTGGTYGYTF.

V is TRBV7-8 and J is TRBJ2-7; 8 bases are shared with TRBD2. V shed 2 bases, J shed 5 bases, and the junction held 14 bases outside the gene matches. This CDR3 contains 17 residues. CDR1 and CDR2 (germline): SGHVS, FQNEAQ. CDR3 sequence reads: CASSLKVRPGLVNEQYF. CDR3 DNA: TGTGCCAGCAGCTTAAAGGTCAGGCCGGGACTAGTAAACGAGCAGTACTTC.

This clone came up a few times. In the same sample, other DNA sequences code for this CDR3. The chain recombines TRBV2 with TRBJ1-4, with D uncertain. V gave up 6 bases and J gave up 4 bases, with 9 bases separating them. Germline V gene lookup returns CDR1 SNHLY and CDR2 FYNNEI. The CDR3 has 13 amino acids. CDR3 residues: CASRREINEKLFF. In DNA, the CDR3 is TGTGCCAGCAGACGAGAAATTAATGAAAAACTGTTTTTT.

The V and J genes are TRBV23-1 and TRBJ1-2; D gene unclear. TRBV23-1 qualifies as an ORF whose function is uncertain. Trimming removed 8 bases at V and 7 bases at J, with 29 bases between. CDR3 size: 17 residues. The DNA for the CDR3 is TGCGCCAGCTCCAACGCGAGACGGATCCACGGGTTCCGTGGCTACACCTTC. Translating gives CASSNARRIHGFRGYTF.

This chain uses TRBV11-2 with TRBJ1-1, with no clear D. V gave up 5 bases and J gave up 1 base, with 8 bases separating them. CDR3 size: 13 residues. Germline CDR1 and CDR2: SGHAT and FQNNGV. CDR3 sequence (DNA): TGTGCCAGCAGCGAAGACTGGAACACTGAAGCTTTCTTT. This encodes CASSEDWNTEAFF.

The chain combines TRBV5-1 with TRBJ2-3, with D possibly matching TRBD2 (5 bases). Trimming stripped 5 bases from V and 4 bases from J, with 5 bases between. The germline V gene encodes CDR1 SGHRS and CDR2 YFSETQ. The CDR3 covers 11 residues. CDR3 nucleotides: TGCGCCAGCAGACTAGCAGATACGCAGTATTTT. It translates to CASRLADTQYF.

This rearrangement joins TRBV27 to TRBJ2-7, with TRBD1 matching over 11 bases. The CDR3 is made up of 14 amino acids. V was clipped by 6 bases and J by 7 bases; unmatched bases: 8. Germline V gene lookup returns CDR1 MNHEY and CDR2 SMNVEV (reference sequence). CDR3 DNA: TGTGCCAGCAGATTGGGACAGGGGGAGAGGGAGCAGTACTTC. Protein product: CASRLGQGEREQYF.

The chain uses TRBV9 and TRBJ2-5; D may be TRBD2 (6 bases). CDR1 is SGDLS, CDR2 YYNGEE, per germline. The CDR3 covers 15 residues. The V and J ends lost 3 bases and 4 bases respectively, with 16 bases between them. DNA for the CDR3: TGTGCCAGCAGCGGGAGTGGAGGGGTTACAGAGACCCAGTACTTC. Its protein product is CASSGSGGVTETQYF. The full variable domain, rest sourced from reference TRBV9 and TRBJ2-5, is DSGVTQTPKHLITATGQRVTLRCSPRSGDLSVYWYQQSLDQGLQFLIQYYNGEERAKGNILERFSAQQFPDLHSELNLSSLELGDSALYFCASSGSGGVTETQYFGPGTRLLVL.

This chain joins TRBV5-1 and TRBJ2-3; possible D gene TRBD1, 6 bases. With 0 bases removed from V and 4 bases from J, the gap between germline ends came to 12 bases. CDR3 length: 15 residues. Germline V CDR1 and CDR2: SGHRS, YFSETQ. In DNA form, the CDR3 reads TGCGCCAGCAGCTTGGCACAGGGATCGCCAGATACGCAGTATTTT. It is translated as CASSLAQGSPDTQYF.

The gene calls are TRBV7-9 and TRBJ1-4, with 7 bases identical to TRBD1. The V segment lost 2 bases and the J segment 6 bases; nucleotides outside the gene matches: 3. CDR3 length equals 14 residues. Germline CDR1 is SEHNR and CDR2 is FQNEAQ (reference sequence). CDR3 bases: TGTGCCAGCAGCTTATCCGGGACAGATGAAAAACTGTTTTTT. It specifies CASSLSGTDEKLFF.

CDR3 in DNA: TGTGCCAGCAGTTTATTAGGGAGGCTAGCGGCCTTTACAGATACGCAGTATTTT. Its translation: CASSLLGRLAAFTDTQYF. This chain connects TRBV27 to TRBJ2-3, with 7 nucleotides matching TRBD2. This CDR3 spans 18 amino acids. V lost 1 base and J lost 3; bases outside the gene matches: 13. Looked up from germline, CDR1 is MNHEY and CDR2 is SMNVEV (reference sequence).

The chain joins TRBV10-3 to TRBJ1-2; TRBD1 matches at 10 bases. CDR3 size: 14 residues. J gave up 6 bases and V 5 bases, and 6 bases lay outside the gene matches. CDR1 and CDR2 from the germline V gene are ENHRY and SYGVKD. For the CDR3, the DNA is TGTGCCATCAGTCCTGACAGGGGGCTTGATGGCTACACCTTC. As protein: CAISPDRGLDGYTF.

This clone has only a few counts. The chain couples TRBV19 to TRBJ2-1; D unresolved. Germline lookup yields CDR1 LNHDA and CDR2 SQIVND (reference sequence). Trimming took off 6 bases at V and 0 bases at J, with 3 bases between the two ends. This CDR3 contains 12 residues. The CDR3 DNA reads as TGTGCCAGTAGCTTCTCCTACAATGAGCAGTTCTTC. Protein sequence: CASSFSYNEQFF.